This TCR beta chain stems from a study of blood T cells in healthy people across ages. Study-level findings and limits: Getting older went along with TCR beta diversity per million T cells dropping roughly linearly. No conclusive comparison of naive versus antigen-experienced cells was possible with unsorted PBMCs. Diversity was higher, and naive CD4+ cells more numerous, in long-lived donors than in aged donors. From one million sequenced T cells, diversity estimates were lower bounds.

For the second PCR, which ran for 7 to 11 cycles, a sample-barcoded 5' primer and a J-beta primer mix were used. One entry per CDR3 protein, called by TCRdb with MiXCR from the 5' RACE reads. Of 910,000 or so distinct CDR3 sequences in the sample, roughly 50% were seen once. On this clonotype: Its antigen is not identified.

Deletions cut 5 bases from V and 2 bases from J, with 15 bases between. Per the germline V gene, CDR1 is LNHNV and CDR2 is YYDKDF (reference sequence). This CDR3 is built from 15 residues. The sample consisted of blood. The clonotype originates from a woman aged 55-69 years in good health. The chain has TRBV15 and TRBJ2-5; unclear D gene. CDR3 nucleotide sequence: TGTGCCACCAGCCAAGAGGCCTGGAATCAAGAGACCCAGTACTTC. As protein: CATSQEAWNQETQYF. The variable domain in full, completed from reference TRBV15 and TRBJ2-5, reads DAMVIQNPRYQVTQFGKPVTLSCSQTLNHNVMYWYQQKSSQAPKLLFHYYDKDFNNEADTPDNFQSRRPNTSFCFLDIRSPGLGDTAMYLCATSQEAWNQETQYFGPGTRLLVL.